This entry lists 8 T cell receptor beta chains sequenced from one sample in a study of CD8 T cells in Susac syndrome. With random hexamers, about 0.5 to 1 ug RNA was reverse transcribed. TCRdb re-analysed the immunoSEQ multiplex PCR reads in MiXCR, keeping a single row per CDR3 protein. The table lists 75,000 to 100,000 distinct CDR3 sequences, approximately 95% of them singletons. Sequenced sample: CD8+ T cells from PBMCs. The receptor source for this set is a human donor with Susac syndrome.

This clonotype appeared once. This chain links TRBV20-1 with TRBJ2-2; TRBD1 might be the D (5 bases). V lost 4 bases, J lost 3 bases, and 12 bases lay in between. Germline CDR1 and CDR2: DFQATT and SNEGSKA (reference sequence). This CDR3 spans 14 amino acids. CDR3: CSAKTTGDTGELFF. The CDR3 nucleotides are TGCAGTGCTAAAACAACAGGAGACACCGGGGAGCTGTTTTTT.

The chain recombines TRBV12-3 or TRBV12-4 with TRBJ2-7; D not certain. The CDR3 consists of 14 residues. V lost 3 bases to trimming and J lost 2 bases, with 11 bases between them. The CDR3 is CASSFSLGPYEQYF. The CDR3 DNA sequence: TGTGCCAGCAGTTTTAGTCTCGGACCCTACGAGCAGTACTTC.

CDR3 amino acids: CASSGAGGQPQHF. The CDR3 bases are TGTGCCAGCAGTGGGGCAGGAGGGCAGCCCCAGCATTTT. The rearrangement uses TRBV25-1 and TRBJ1-5; D is unresolved. Trimming removed 4 bases from V and 7 bases from J, with 11 bases in between. The CDR3 has 13 residues. Per the germline V gene, CDR1 is MGHDK and CDR2 is SYGVNS.

The chain links TRBV30 to TRBJ2-5; D is ambiguous. Germline CDR1 reads GTSNPN; CDR2 reads SVGIG (reference sequence). The V and J ends lost 4 bases and 10 bases respectively, with 13 bases between them. This CDR3 has 11 amino acids. The CDR3 here is CAWTPLLDQYF. The DNA of the CDR3 is TGTGCCTGGACTCCCCTGCTGGACCAGTACTTC.

V gene TRBV12-3 or TRBV12-4 combines with J gene TRBJ2-5; unclear D gene. V lost 5 bases and J lost 5, with 12 bases in between. The CDR3 is 13 residues long. The CDR3 DNA follows: TGTGCCAGCAGTACCGGGCCCTGGGAGACCCAGTACTTC. It translates to CASSTGPWETQYF.

V is TRBV7-8 and J is TRBJ1-4; TRBD1 matches at 10 bases. The germline CDR1 and CDR2 sequences are SGHVS and FQNEAQ. There are 14 residues in the CDR3. The V and J ends lost 5 bases and 7 bases, in that order; junction bases with no gene match: 4. CDR3 region: CASSADRGPEKLFF. CDR3 coding DNA: TGTGCCAGCAGCGCCGACAGGGGGCCTGAAAAACTGTTTTTT.

V usage is TRBV5-1 and J usage is TRBJ1-4; D remains ambiguous. Trimming pared 4 bases from V and 5 bases from J, leaving 3 bases between. The CDR3 is 11 amino acids. Germline CDR1 and CDR2: SGHRS and YFSETQ. The CDR3 region has the DNA TGCGCCAGCAGCGAGAATGAAAAACTGTTTTTT. Its translation: CASSENEKLFF.

The V and J genes are TRBV5-1 and TRBJ2-7; TRBD1 aligns across 10 bases. Germline CDR1 SGHRS, CDR2 YFSETQ. After removal of 4 bases from V and 11 bases from J, the junction contained 6 bases not matched to a gene. The CDR3 is made up of 12 amino acids. CDR3 DNA: TGCGCCAGCAGCGGGGGACAGGGGACGGAGTACTTC. As protein: CASSGGQGTEYF.